The clone carrying this T cell receptor beta chain was counted ten times or more. Its antigen is unknown. The authors made cDNA by 5'RACE with 10-nucleotide random UMIs. Over 180 million TCR-beta sequences from 15-18 subjects came from every sequencing run. A single record per CDR3 protein comes from TCRdb applying MiXCR to the 5' RACE reads. Of tens of thousands of distinct CDR3 sequences detected, roughly 15% appear once; the ten largest clones hold around 4.3%. This record belongs to a study of neurological immune-mediated disorders. Study-wide findings and caveats: Among expanded clones, no CDR3 amino acid sequences were shared across subjects, a pattern suggesting private repertoires in all groups.

Noted time point: longitudinal time-point 1 (baseline). Preparation of the unsorted libraries drew on 2 million PBMCs stored at -80 C. This CDR3 comprises 13 residues. Germline V gene data show CDR1 as DFQATT and CDR2 as SNEGSKA (reference sequence). Trimming took 5 bases from V and 9 from J, leaving 17 bases between them. The sample consisted of PBMCs. This receptor was obtained from a female donor with HTLV-1-associated myelopathy (HAM/TSP). The chain couples TRBV20-1 to TRBJ2-1, with D perhaps matching TRBD1 or TRBD2 (6 bases each). CDR3 nucleotides: TGCAGTGCTTTGGGGGGCCTGGTTGGTGAGCAGTTCTTC. It yields the protein CSALGGLVGEQFF.